This T cell receptor beta chain was recorded in a study of post-analysis software for immune sequencing data. Study-level results: The F measure placed samples prepared in the same batch into strongly shared clusters. The study found significantly lower normalized Chao1 diversity in multiple sclerosis patients than in controls.

A note on this clonotype: Its antigen remains unidentified.

Unique molecular identifiers featured in each of the TCR beta cDNA libraries. Researchers reported 550,000 or so cDNA molecules coming from about 0.98 to 11 million T cells. One entry per CDR3 protein, called by TCRdb with MiXCR from the PCR reads. This sample yields 700,000 to 800,000 distinct CDR3 sequences, of which 25% to 30% are seen a single time; around 0.56% belongs to the top ten. The clonotype was recovered from a girl aged 10-17 years with multiple sclerosis. The sample comprised blood.

Here the CDR3 reads CSVQQGGGTEAFF. In DNA form, the CDR3 reads TGCAGCGTTCAACAGGGGGGGGGCACTGAAGCTTTCTTT. V and J are TRBV29-1 and TRBJ1-1, with 8 bases aligning to TRBD1. CDR1 is SQVTM and CDR2 is ANQGSEA in the germline V gene. This CDR3 region has 13 residues. V shed 5 bases, J shed 4 bases, and the junction held 6 bases outside the gene matches. Based on the CDR3 plus reference TRBV29-1 and TRBJ1-1, the full variable domain is SAVISQKPSRDICQRGTSLTIQCQVDSQVTMMFWYRQQPGQSLTLIATANQGSEATYESGFVIDKFPISRPNLTFSTLTVSNMSPEDSSIYLCSVQQGGGTEAFFGQGTRLTVV.